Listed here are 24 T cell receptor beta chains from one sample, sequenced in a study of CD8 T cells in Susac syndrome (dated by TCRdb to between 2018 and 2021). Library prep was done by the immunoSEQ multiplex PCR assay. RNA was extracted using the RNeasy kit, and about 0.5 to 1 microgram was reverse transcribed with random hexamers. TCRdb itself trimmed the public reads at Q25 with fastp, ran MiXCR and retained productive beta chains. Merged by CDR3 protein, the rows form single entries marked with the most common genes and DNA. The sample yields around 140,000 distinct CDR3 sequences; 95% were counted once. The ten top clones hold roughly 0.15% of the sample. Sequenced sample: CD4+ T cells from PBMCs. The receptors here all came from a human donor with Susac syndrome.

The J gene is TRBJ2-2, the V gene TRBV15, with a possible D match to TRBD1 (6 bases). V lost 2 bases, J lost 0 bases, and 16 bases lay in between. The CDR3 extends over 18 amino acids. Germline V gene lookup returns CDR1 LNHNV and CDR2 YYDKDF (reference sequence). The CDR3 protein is CATSRTPLQGSNTGELFF. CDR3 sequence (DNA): TGTGCCACCAGCAGAACCCCTTTACAGGGATCGAACACCGGGGAGCTGTTTTTT.

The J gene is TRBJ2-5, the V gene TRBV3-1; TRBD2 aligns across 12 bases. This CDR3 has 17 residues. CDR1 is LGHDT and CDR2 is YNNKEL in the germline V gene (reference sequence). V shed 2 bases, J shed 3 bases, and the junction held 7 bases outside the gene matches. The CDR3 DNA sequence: TGTGCCAGCAGCCAAATCCGAGGACTAGCGGGGAAAGAGACCCAGTACTTC. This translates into CASSQIRGLAGKETQYF.

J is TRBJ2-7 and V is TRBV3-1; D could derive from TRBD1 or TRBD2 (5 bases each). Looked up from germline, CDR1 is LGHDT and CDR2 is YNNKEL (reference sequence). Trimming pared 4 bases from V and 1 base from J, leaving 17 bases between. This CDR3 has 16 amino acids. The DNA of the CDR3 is TGTGCCAGCAGCCCCATTACTCGTGGGGGATCCTACGAGCAGTACTTC. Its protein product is CASSPITRGGSYEQYF.

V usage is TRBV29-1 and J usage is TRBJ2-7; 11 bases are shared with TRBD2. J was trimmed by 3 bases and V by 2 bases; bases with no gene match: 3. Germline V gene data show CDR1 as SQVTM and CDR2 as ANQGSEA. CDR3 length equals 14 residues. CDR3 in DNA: TGCAGCGTTGAAAAGCTAGCGGGAGGCTACGAGCAGTACTTC. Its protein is CSVEKLAGGYEQYF.

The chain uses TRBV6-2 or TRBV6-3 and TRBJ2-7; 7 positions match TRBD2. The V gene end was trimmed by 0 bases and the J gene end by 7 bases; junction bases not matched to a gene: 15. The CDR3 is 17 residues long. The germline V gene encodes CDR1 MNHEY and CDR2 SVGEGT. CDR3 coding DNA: TGTGCCAGCAGTTACTCGGCGGGAGACTCCCCCCTGGGGGAGCAGTACTTC. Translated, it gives CASSYSAGDSPLGEQYF.

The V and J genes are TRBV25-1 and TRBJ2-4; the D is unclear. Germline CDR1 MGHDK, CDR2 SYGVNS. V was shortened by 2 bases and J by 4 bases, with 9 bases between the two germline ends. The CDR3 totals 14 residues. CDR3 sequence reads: CASSEPGSKNIQYF. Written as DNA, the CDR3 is TGTGCCAGCAGTGAACCGGGCAGTAAAAACATTCAGTACTTC.

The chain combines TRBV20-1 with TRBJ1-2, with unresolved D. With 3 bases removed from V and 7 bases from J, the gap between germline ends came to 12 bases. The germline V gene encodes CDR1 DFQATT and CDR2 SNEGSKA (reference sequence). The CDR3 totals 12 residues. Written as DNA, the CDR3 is TGCAGTGCTAGGATCCAAGCCGGTGGCTACACCTTC. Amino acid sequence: CSARIQAGGYTF.

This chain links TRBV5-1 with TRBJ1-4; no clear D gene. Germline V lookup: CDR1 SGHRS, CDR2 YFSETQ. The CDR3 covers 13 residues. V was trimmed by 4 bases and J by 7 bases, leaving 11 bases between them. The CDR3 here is CASSRGFGEKLFF. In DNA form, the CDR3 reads TGCGCCAGCAGCAGAGGGTTCGGTGAAAAACTGTTTTTT.

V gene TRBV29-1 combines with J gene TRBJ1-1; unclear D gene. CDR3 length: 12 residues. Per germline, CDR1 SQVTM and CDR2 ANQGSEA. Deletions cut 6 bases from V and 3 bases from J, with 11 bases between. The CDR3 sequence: CSVASPDTEAFF. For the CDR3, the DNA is TGCAGCGTCGCGAGCCCTGACACTGAAGCTTTCTTT.

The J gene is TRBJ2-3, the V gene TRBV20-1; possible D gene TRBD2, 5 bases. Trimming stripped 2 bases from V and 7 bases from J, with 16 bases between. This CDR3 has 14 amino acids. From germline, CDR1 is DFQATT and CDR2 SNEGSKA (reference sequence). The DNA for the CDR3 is TGCAGTGCTAGACCGGGGATGGGAGCCAATACGCAGTATTTT. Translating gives CSARPGMGANTQYF.

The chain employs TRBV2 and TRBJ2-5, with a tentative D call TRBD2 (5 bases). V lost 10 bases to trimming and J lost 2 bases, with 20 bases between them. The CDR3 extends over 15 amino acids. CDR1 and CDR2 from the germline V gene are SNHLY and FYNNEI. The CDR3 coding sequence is TGTGCCACTGTTGGAGGTTTCGGACCGCAAGAGACCCAGTACTTC. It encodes CATVGGFGPQETQYF.

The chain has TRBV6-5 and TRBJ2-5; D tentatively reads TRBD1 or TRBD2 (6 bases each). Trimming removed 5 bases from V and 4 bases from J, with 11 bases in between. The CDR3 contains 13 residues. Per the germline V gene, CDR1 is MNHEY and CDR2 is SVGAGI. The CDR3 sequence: CASSRGGSETQYF. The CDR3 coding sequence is TGTGCCAGCAGTCGAGGGGGGTCAGAGACCCAGTACTTC.

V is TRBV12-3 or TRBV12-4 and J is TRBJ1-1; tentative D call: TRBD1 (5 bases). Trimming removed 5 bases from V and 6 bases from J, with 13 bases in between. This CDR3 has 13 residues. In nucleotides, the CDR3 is TGTGCCAGCAGTCCGGGACCCCTTCCTGAAGCTTTCTTT. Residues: CASSPGPLPEAFF.

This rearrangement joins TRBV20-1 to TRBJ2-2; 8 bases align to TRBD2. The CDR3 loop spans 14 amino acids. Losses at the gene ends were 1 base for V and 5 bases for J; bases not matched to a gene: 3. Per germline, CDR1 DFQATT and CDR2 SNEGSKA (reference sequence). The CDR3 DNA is TGCAGTGCTAGAGTCCCGGGAGGGACCGGGGAGCTGTTTTTT. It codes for CSARVPGGTGELFF.

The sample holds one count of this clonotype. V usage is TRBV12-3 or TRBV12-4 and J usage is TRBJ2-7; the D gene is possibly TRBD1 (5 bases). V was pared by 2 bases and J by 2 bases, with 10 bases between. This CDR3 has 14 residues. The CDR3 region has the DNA TGTGCCAGCAGTTTATCAGGGAACCCCTACGAGCAGTACTTC. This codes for CASSLSGNPYEQYF.

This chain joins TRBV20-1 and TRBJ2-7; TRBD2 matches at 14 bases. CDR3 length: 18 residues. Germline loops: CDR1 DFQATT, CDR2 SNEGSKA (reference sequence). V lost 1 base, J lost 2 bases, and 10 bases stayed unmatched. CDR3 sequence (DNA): TGCAGTGCTAGAGCGACTAGCGGGAGGGCCAGGAGGACCTACGAGCAGTACTTC. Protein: CSARATSGRARRTYEQYF.

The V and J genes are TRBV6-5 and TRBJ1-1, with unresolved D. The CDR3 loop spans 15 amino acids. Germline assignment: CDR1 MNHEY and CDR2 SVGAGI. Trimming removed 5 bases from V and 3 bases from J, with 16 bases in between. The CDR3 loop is CASSPFSRQYTEAFF. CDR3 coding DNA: TGTGCCAGCAGTCCATTCTCCAGACAATACACTGAAGCTTTCTTT.

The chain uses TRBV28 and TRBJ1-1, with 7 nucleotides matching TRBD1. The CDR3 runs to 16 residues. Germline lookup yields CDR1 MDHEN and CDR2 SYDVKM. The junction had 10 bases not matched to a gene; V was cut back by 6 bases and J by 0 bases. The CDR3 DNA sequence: TGTGCCAGCAGGGACAGGACAGGTGTAGTGAACACTGAAGCTTTCTTT. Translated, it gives CASRDRTGVVNTEAFF.

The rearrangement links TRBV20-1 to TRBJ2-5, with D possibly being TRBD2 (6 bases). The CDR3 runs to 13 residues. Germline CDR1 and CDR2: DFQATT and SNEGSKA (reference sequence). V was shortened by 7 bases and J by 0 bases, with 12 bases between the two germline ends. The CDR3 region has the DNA TGCAGTGTGGGACTCCCGTACCAAGAGACCCAGTACTTC. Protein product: CSVGLPYQETQYF.

CDR3 nucleotides: TGCAGTATAACTCGGCAAAACTATGGCTACACCTTC. Translation gives CSITRQNYGYTF. The genes are TRBV20-1 and TRBJ1-2, with D unclear. The germline V and J ends were trimmed by 8 bases and 2 bases, with 12 bases remaining between them. The CDR3 runs to 12 residues. Germline V lookup: CDR1 DFQATT, CDR2 SNEGSKA (reference sequence).

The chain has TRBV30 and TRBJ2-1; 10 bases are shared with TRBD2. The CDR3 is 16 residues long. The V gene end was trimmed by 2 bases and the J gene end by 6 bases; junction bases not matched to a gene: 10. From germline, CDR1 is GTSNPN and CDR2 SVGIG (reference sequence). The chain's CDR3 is CAWSRGRTSGLNEQFF. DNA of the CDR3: TGTGCCTGGAGTCGTGGACGGACTAGCGGCCTCAATGAGCAGTTCTTC.

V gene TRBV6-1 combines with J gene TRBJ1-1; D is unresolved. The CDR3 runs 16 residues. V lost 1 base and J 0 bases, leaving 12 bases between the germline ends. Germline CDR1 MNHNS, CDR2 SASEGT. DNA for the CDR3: TGTGCCAGCAGTGAAGAGGGTGGCAGTTTGAACACTGAAGCTTTCTTT. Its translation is CASSEEGGSLNTEAFF.

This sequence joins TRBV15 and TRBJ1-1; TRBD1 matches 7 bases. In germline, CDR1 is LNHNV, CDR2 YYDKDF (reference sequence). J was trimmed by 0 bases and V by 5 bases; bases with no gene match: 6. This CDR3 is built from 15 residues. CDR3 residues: CATSAQGWMNTEAFF. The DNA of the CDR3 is TGTGCCACCAGCGCACAGGGGTGGATGAACACTGAAGCTTTCTTT. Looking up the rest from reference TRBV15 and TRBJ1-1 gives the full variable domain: DAMVIQNPRYQVTQFGKPVTLSCSQTLNHNVMYWYQQKSSQAPKLLFHYYDKDFNNEADTPDNFQSRRPNTSFCFLDIRSPGLGDTAMYLCATSAQGWMNTEAFFGQGTRLTVV.

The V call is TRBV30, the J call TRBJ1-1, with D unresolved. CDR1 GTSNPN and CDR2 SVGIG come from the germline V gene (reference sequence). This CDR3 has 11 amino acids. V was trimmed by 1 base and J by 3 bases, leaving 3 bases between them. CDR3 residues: CAWSADTEAFF. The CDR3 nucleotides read TGTGCCTGGAGTGCTGACACTGAAGCTTTCTTT.